The entry below describes one T cell receptor (beta chain). The donors belonged to the approximately 110-subject validation cohort, separate from the roughly 700-subject first cohort. This entry comes from a study of cytomegalovirus exposure and HLA in healthy donors. Assay: immunoSEQ multiplex PCR; the TCRdb copy retains only in-frame clones and omits some. Among around 170,000 clones listed, more than 70% were seen once. Sequenced: PBMCs. The sequence derives from a man younger than 35 in good health and CMV-seronegative.

CDR3 protein: CASSPRQAGELFF. For the CDR3, the DNA is TGTGCCAGCAGCCCCAGACAAGCCGGGGAGCTGTTTTTT. The chain links TRBV16 to TRBJ2-2, with D unresolved. Germline assignment: CDR1 KGHSY and CDR2 FQNENV. V dropped 4 bases and J dropped 6 bases, with 9 bases sitting between them. The CDR3 spans 13 residues.